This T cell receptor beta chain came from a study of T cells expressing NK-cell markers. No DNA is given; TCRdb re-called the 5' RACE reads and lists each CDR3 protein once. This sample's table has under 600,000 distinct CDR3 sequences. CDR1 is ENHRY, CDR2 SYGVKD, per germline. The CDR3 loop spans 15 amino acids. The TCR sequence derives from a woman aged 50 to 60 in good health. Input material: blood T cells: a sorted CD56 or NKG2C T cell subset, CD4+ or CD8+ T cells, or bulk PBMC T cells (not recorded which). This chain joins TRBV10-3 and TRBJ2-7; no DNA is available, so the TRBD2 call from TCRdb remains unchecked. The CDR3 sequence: CAISVGPTSSYEQYF.